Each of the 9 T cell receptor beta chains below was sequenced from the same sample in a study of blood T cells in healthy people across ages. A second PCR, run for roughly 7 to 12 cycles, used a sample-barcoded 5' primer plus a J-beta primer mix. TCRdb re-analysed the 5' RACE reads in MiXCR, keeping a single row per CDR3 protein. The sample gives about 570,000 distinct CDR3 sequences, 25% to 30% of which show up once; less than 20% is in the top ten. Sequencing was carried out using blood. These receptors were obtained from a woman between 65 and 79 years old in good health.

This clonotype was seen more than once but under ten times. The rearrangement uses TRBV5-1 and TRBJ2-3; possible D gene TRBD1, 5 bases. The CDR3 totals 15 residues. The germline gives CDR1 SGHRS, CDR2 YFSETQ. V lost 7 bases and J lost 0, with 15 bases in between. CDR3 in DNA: TGCGCCAGCCATCATACAGGCGTCAGCACAGATACGCAGTATTTT. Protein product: CASHHTGVSTDTQYF.

CDR3 sequence: CASSQLAGGPTDTQYF. The DNA of the CDR3 is TGCGCCAGCAGCCAACTAGCGGGGGGGCCGACAGATACGCAGTATTTT. V gene TRBV4-3 combines with J gene TRBJ2-3; 12 positions agree with TRBD2. This CDR3 has 16 residues. V dropped 2 bases and J dropped 3; count of bases not matched to a gene: 3. CDR1 is LGHNA and CDR2 is YSLEER in the germline V gene.

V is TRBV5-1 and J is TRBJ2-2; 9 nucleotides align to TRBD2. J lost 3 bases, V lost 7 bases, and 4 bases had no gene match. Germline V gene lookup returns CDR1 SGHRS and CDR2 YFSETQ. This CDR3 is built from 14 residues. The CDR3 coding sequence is TGCGCCAGCGCTAGCGGGATCTACACCGGGGAGCTGTTTTTT. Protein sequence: CASASGIYTGELFF.

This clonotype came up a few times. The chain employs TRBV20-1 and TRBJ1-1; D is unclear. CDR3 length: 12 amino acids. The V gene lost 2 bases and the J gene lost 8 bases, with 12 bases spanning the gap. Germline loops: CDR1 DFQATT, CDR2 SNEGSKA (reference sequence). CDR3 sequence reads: CSARHPGREAFF. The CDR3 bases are TGCAGTGCTAGACATCCCGGCAGAGAAGCTTTCTTT.

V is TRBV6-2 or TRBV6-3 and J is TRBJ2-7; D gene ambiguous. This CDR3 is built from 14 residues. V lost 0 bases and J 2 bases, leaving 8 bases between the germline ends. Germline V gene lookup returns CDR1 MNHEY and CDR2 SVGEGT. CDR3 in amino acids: CASSYSVFTYEQYF. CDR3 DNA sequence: TGTGCCAGCAGTTACTCGGTGTTTACCTACGAGCAGTACTTC.

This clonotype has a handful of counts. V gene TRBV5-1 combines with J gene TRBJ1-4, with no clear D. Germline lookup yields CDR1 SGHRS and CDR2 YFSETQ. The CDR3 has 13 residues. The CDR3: CSTEGRTNEKLFF. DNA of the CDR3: TGCTCAACCGAAGGGAGAACTAATGAAAAACTGTTTTTT.

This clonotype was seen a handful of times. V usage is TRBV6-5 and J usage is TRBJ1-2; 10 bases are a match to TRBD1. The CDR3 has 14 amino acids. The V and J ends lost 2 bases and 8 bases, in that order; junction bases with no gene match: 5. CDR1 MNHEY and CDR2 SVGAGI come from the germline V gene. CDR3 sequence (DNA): TGTGCCAGCAGTTACCGCGGGACAGGGGAAGGCTACACCTTC. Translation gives CASSYRGTGEGYTF.

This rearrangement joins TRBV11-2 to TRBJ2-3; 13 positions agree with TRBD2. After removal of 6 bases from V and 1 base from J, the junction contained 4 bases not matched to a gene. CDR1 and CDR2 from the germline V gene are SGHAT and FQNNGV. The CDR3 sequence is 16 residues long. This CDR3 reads CASSYGLAGGTDTQYF. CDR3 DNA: TGTGCCAGCAGTTACGGACTAGCGGGGGGCACAGATACGCAGTATTTT.

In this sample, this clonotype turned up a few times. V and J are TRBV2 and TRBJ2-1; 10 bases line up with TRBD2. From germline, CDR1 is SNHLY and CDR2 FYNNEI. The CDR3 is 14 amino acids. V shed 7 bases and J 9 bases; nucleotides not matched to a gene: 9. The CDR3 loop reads CASTRAGGRVEQFF. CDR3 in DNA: TGTGCCAGCACTAGAGCGGGGGGGCGGGTTGAGCAGTTCTTC.